These T cell receptor beta chains were read from a single sample in a study of blood T cell repertoires in COVID-19. Profiling relied on immunoSEQ multiplex PCR, and the TCRdb table lists in-frame clones only, not all of them. This table has about 300,000 clones, approximately 90% appearing once. The sequenced sample consisted of peripheral blood. The receptors derive from a woman aged 30 to 39 with COVID-19, enrolled during active disease. The CDR3 runs from the conserved cysteine through the conserved F or W. D genes are given only for firm matches. Size tells how often a clone was seen (once, few, many) or the class of an expanded clone, and some rows leave it out.

len	j_gene	v_gene	abundance	d_gene	CDR3nt	CDR3aa
15	TRBJ2-5	TRBV5-5	.	TRBD2	TGTGCCAGCAGCCCGGGAGGGACACTGGGAGAGACCCAGTACTTC	CASSPGGTLGETQYF
16	TRBJ1-4	TRBV9	once	.	TGTGCCAGCAGCGTAGACGGGAGGGGGTTGAGTGAAAAACTGTTTTTT	CASSVDGRGLSEKLFF
19	TRBJ1-1	TRBV5-1	.	TRBD1	TGCGCCAGCAGCTTCCTGGGACAGGGAAACCCCGGCTTGAACACTGAAGCTTTCTTT	CASSFLGQGNPGLNTEAFF
13	TRBJ1-1	TRBV29-1	once	TRBD1	TGCAGCGTTCCACAGGGGGCGAGCTTGGAAGCTTTCTTT	CSVPQGASLEAFF
15	TRBJ1-5	TRBV5-1	.	.	TGCGCCAGCAGACCCGACAGCTATAGCAATCAGCCCCAGCATTTT	CASRPDSYSNQPQHF
15	TRBJ1-2	TRBV27	.	TRBD1	TGTGCCAGCAGTTTAGCGGGGGACAGGGCGCGCGGCTACACCTTC	CASSLAGDRARGYTF
16	TRBJ2-3	TRBV5-1	.	TRBD1	TGCGCCAGCAGCGTAACCGGGACAGGGGGCACAGATACGCAGTATTTT	CASSVTGTGGTDTQYF
17	TRBJ2-1	TRBV5-6	.	TRBD2	TGTGCCAGCAGCCCGCTCCATAGCGGGGAATCCTACAATGAGCAGTTCTTC	CASSPLHSGESYNEQFF
19	TRBJ2-7	TRBV7-6	.	.	TGTGCCAGCAGCTTAGTAGATTCCCCGCAGGGGGGCCCCAGTTACGAGCAGTACTTC	CASSLVDSPQGGPSYEQYF
14	TRBJ1-6	TRBV19	.	.	TGTGCCAGTAGTACGACAGCGGGGAATTCACCCCTCCACTTT	CASSTTAGNSPLHF
14	TRBJ1-2	TRBV2	.	TRBD1	TGTGCCAGCAGAGGGACAGGGGGCAAGGGTGGCTACACCTTC	CASRGTGGKGGYTF
14	TRBJ2-1	TRBV5-8	.	.	TGTGCCAGCAGCGGGGGGAGCTCCTACAATGAGCAGTTCTTC	CASSGGSSYNEQFF
17	TRBJ1-3	TRBV14	.	TRBD1	TGTGCCAGCAGCCTCCGGGACAGGGGGCAAGATGGAAACACCATATATTTT	CASSLRDRGQDGNTIYF
12	TRBJ2-3	TRBV7-8	.	.	TGTGCCAGCAGCCCCTATGTAGATACGCAGTATTTT	CASSPYVDTQYF
15	TRBJ2-5	TRBV28	.	.	TGTGCCAGTTCCACCGAGGGAACACCAAGTGAGACCCAGTACTTC	CASSTEGTPSETQYF
17	TRBJ1-4	TRBV27	.	.	TGTGCCAGCAGTTTAGCCACCCAGGGTAGACCTAATGAAAAACTGTTTTTT	CASSLATQGRPNEKLFF
14	TRBJ1-2	TRBV24-1	once	.	TGTGCCACCAGTGACCCTTCCCGGGACTATGGCTACACCTTC	CATSDPSRDYGYTF
14	TRBJ1-1	TRBV9	.	TRBD1	TGTGCCAGCAGCAAACAGGGGGCGCTTACTGAAGCTTTCTTT	CASSKQGALTEAFF
13	TRBJ2-5	TRBV6-6	.	.	TGTGCCAGCAGCCGGGACTTGCAAGAGACCCAGTACTTC	CASSRDLQETQYF
13	TRBJ1-2	TRBV12-3/TRBV12-4	.	TRBD1	TGTGCCAGCAGTTTAGTGACAGGGCGGGTCTACACCTTC	CASSLVTGRVYTF